This TCR beta chain was recovered during a study of cytomegalovirus exposure and HLA in healthy donors. This clone has a single count. The antigen remains undetermined. Germline V gene sequence: CDR1 SGHTA, CDR2 FQGNSA. V was clipped by 5 bases and J by 7 bases, with 12 bases between them. This CDR3 is built from 13 residues. The PCR used 60 Vbeta and 13 Jbeta primers. TCRdb keeps only in-frame clones here, not all; method: immunoSEQ multiplex PCR. The profile shows 150,000 to 200,000 clones, around 75% of them singletons. Study results and caveats: Most TCR sequences were uncommon, yet certain public TCRs appeared in many donors. Immune exposure information comprised only CMV serostatus.

The sample comprised PBMCs. This chain links TRBV7-2 with TRBJ1-5; no reliable D call. This receptor was obtained from a woman aged 25-40 years in good health and CMV-seronegative. CDR3 bases: TGTGCCAGCAGCCCGCCGGGGTACCAGCCCCAGCATTTT. Translated: CASSPPGYQPQHF.